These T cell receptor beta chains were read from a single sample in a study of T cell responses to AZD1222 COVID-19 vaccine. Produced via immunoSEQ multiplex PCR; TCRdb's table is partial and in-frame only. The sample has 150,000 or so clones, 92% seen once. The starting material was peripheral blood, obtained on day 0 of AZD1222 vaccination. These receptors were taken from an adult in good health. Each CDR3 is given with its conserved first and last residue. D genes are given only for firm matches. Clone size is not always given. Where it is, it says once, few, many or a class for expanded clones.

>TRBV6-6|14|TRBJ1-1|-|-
CASSYGAGRTEAFF
TGTGCCAGCAGTTACGGGGCCGGGAGGACTGAAGCTTTCTTT
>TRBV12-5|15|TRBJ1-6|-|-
CASGRRTANNSPLHF
TGTGCTAGTGGTCGAAGGACAGCTAATAATTCACCCCTCCACTTT
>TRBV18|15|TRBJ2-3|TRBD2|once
CASSRDGGAANTQYF
TGTGCCAGCTCACGAGACGGGGGGGCCGCGAATACGCAGTATTTT
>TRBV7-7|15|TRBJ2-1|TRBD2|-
CASAVGGGLFNEQFF
TGTGCTAGCGCGGTGGGCGGGGGGTTGTTCAATGAGCAGTTCTTC
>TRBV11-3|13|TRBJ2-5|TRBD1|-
CASRRQGEETQYF
TGTGCCAGCAGAAGACAGGGAGAAGAGACCCAGTACTTC
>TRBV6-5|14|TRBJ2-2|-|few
CASSRSSNTGELFF
TGTGCCAGTTCCAGGAGCTCGAACACCGGGGAGCTGTTTTTT
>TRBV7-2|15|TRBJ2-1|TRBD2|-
CASSSGLAGHNEQFF
TGTGCCAGCAGCTCAGGACTAGCGGGACACAATGAGCAGTTCTTC
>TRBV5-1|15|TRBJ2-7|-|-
CASSIDTTSTYEQYF
TGCGCCAGCAGCATCGACACCACGTCCACCTACGAGCAGTACTTC
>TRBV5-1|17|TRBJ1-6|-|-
CASTPEGVQAPDSPLHF
TGCGCCAGCACCCCGGAGGGGGTACAAGCTCCGGATTCACCCCTCCACTTT
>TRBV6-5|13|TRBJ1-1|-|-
CASSPQGITEAFF
TGTGCCAGCAGCCCACAGGGAATTACCGAAGCTTTCTTT
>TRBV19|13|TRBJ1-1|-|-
CASNEVRGTEAFF
TGTGCCAGTAACGAAGTGCGAGGAACTGAAGCTTTCTTT
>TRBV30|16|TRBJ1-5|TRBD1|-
CAWSAGQIYSNQPQHF
TGTGCCTGGAGTGCGGGACAGATCTATAGCAATCAGCCCCAGCATTTT
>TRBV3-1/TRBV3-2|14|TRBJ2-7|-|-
CASSQDRLGGEQYF
TGTGCCAGCAGCCAAGATCGACTAGGAGGCGAGCAGTACTTC
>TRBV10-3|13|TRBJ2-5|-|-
CAITDGVGETQYF
TGTGCCATCACTGACGGGGTGGGAGAGACCCAGTACTTC
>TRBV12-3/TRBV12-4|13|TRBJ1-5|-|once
CASSLERDQPQHF
TGTGCCAGCAGTTTAGAAAGGGACCAGCCCCAGCATTTT
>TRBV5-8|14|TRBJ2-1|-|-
CARGWDINYNEQFF
TGTGCCAGGGGTTGGGACATAAACTACAATGAGCAGTTCTTC
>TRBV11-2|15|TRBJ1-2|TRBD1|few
CASSPRQGGWEVYTF
TGTGCCAGCAGCCCCCGACAGGGGGGGTGGGAAGTCTACACCTTC
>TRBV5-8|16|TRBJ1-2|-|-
CASSFPGGRHLGGYTF
TGTGCCAGCAGCTTCCCCGGTGGCAGACATTTGGGGGGCTACACCTTC
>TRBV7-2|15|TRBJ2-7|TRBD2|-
CASSLAAGGSYEQYF
TGTGCCAGCAGCTTAGCGGCGGGGGGATCCTACGAGCAGTACTTC
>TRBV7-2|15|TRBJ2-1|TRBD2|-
CATLPLAGVYNEQFF
TGTGCCACCTTACCTCTAGCGGGGGTATACAATGAGCAGTTCTTC
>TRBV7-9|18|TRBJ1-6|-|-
CASSLEGGVSSYNSPLHF
TGTGCCAGCAGCTTAGAGGGAGGGGTGAGCTCCTATAATTCACCCCTCCACTTT
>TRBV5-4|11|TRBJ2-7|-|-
CASSLGHEQYF
TGTGCCAGCAGCTTGGGGCACGAGCAGTACTTC
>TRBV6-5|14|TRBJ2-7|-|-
CASSYDWRSYEQYF
TGTGCCAGCAGTTACGATTGGCGCTCCTACGAGCAGTACTTC
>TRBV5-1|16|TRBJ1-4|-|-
CASSSNPQRGMEKLFF
TGCGCCAGCAGCTCGAACCCTCAACGGGGAATGGAAAAACTGTTTTTT
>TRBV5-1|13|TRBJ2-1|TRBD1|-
CASSAQGSGEQFF
TGCGCCAGCAGCGCACAGGGGTCGGGGGAGCAGTTCTTC
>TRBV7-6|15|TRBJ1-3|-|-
CASSLEGAAGNTIYF
TGTGCCAGCAGCTTAGAAGGGGCCGCTGGAAACACCATATATTTT
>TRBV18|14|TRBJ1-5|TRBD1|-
CASSPGQGHQPQHF
TGTGCCAGCTCACCCGGACAGGGCCATCAGCCCCAGCATTTT
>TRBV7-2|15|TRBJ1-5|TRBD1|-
CASSWNRDSNQPQHF
TGTGCCAGCAGCTGGAACCGGGACAGTAATCAGCCCCAGCATTTT
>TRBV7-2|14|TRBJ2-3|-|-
CASSLDRSTDTQYF
TGTGCCAGCAGCTTAGACAGGAGCACAGATACGCAGTATTTT
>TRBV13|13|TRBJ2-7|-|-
CASSPAHSYEQYF
TGTGCCAGCAGCCCTGCTCACAGCTACGAGCAGTACTTC
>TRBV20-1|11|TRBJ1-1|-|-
CSAKRQIEAFF
TGCAGTGCTAAAAGACAGATTGAAGCTTTCTTT
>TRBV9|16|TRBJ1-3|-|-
CASSVEPLGTGNTIYF
TGTGCCAGCAGCGTAGAACCACTGGGGACTGGAAACACCATATATTTT
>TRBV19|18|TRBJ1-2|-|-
CASTRWVLTTGGDYGYTF
TGTGCCAGCACCCGATGGGTTCTTACCACCGGCGGTGACTATGGCTACACCTTC
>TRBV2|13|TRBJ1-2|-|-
CASSPLPRYGYTF
TGTGCCAGCAGCCCCCTGCCCCGCTATGGCTACACCTTC
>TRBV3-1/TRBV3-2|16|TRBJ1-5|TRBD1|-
CASSQDLGQGYQPQHF
TGTGCCAGCAGCCAAGATTTAGGACAGGGATATCAGCCCCAGCATTTT
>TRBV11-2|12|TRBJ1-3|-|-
CASAQPGNTIYF
TGTGCCAGTGCACAACCTGGAAACACCATATATTTT
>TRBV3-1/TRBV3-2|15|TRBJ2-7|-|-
CASSPSKFKGDEQYF
TGTGCCAGCAGCCCCAGTAAGTTCAAGGGGGACGAGCAGTACTTC
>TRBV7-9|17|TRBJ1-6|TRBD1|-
CASSQFRGIGYNSPLHF
TGTGCCAGCAGCCAATTCAGGGGGATAGGCTATAATTCACCCCTCCACTTT
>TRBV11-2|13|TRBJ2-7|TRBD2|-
CASSLGLAYEQYF
TGTGCCAGCAGCTTGGGACTAGCCTACGAGCAGTACTTC
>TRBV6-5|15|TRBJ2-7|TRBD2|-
CASRASGGLSYEQYF
TGTGCCAGCAGGGCTAGCGGGGGCCTCTCCTACGAGCAGTACTTC
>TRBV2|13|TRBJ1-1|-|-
CASRETVNTEAFF
TGTGCCAGCAGGGAGACAGTGAACACTGAAGCTTTCTTT
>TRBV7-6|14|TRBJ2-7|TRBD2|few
CASSLAGGAYEQYF
TGTGCCAGCAGCTTAGCGGGGGGGGCCTACGAGCAGTACTTC
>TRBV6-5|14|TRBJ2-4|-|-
CASSYQGQENIQYF
TGTGCCAGCAGTTACCAAGGGCAAGAGAACATTCAGTACTTC
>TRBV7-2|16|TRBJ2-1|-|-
CASSYRATRGANEQFF
TGTGCCAGCAGCTATAGGGCGACTCGCGGTGCAAATGAGCAGTTCTTC
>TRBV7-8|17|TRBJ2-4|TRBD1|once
CASSYAGGESGRNIQYF
TGTGCCAGCAGCTACGCAGGGGGCGAGTCCGGCAGAAACATTCAGTACTTC
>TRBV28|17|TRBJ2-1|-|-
CASSFRGRHSPYNEQFF
TGTGCCAGCAGTTTCCGAGGGAGGCATTCCCCCTACAATGAGCAGTTCTTC